Listed here are 21 T cell receptor beta chains from one sample, sequenced in a study of blood T cell repertoires in COVID-19 (dated by TCRdb to between 2020 and 2021). The method was the immunoSEQ multiplex PCR assay. TCRdb took this table from immuneACCESS and kept in-frame rearrangements with V and J called. Such tables lack part of the clones; where checked against another copy, unresolved V genes explain under half of the gap, and the rest is unexplained. This sample holds approximately 300,000 clones; more than 75% were observed only once. The ten largest make up 5.3% of the sample. Sequencing was done on a sample of PBMCs or T cells enriched from blood (not recorded which). Source of these receptors: a young woman who had recovered from COVID-19.

In this sample, this clone turned up once. The CDR3 loop is CASSQGRGGLYEQYF. Here the CDR3 DNA reads TGTGCCAGCAGCCAAGGACGGGGGGGCCTCTACGAGCAGTACTTC. V is TRBV3-1 (or the pseudogene TRBV3-2) and J is TRBJ2-7; 8 nucleotides align to TRBD2. CDR3 size: 15 residues. Germline V CDR1 and CDR2: LGHDT, YNNKEL (reference sequence). The J segment lost 3 bases and the V segment lost 1 base, leaving 5 bases of the junction unmatched.

The J gene is TRBJ1-2, the V gene TRBV10-3; a possible D gene is TRBD1 (6 bases). Germline CDR1 and CDR2: ENHRY and SYGVKD. There are 15 residues in the CDR3. The germline V and J ends were trimmed by 2 bases and 8 bases, with 18 bases remaining between them. DNA of the CDR3: TGTGCCATCAGTGAGGGGGCAGGGGCCCCCAGAGGCTACACCTTC. It yields the protein CAISEGAGAPRGYTF.

V gene TRBV2 combines with J gene TRBJ1-2; 7 bases match TRBD1. The CDR3 spans 12 residues. CDR1 is SNHLY and CDR2 is FYNNEI in the germline V gene. The junction had 5 bases not matched to a gene; V was cut back by 8 bases and J by 5 bases. As DNA, the CDR3 is TGTGCCAGCGACAGGGATATTTATGGCTACACCTTC. This gives the protein CASDRDIYGYTF.

The genes are TRBV5-1 and TRBJ1-1; D gene uncertain. CDR1 is SGHRS and CDR2 is YFSETQ in the germline V gene. The CDR3 loop spans 14 amino acids. V shed 1 base and J shed 1 base, with 8 bases lying between them. The DNA of the CDR3 is TGCGCCAGCAGCTTGAGAGTGTCGAACACTGAAGCTTTCTTT. Residues: CASSLRVSNTEAFF. Full variable domain (outside the CDR3, taken from reference TRBV5-1 and TRBJ1-1): KAGVTQTPRYLIKTRGQQVTLSCSPISGHRSVSWYQQTPGQGLQFLFEYFSETQRNKGNFPGRFSGRQFSNSRSEMNVSTLELGDSALYLCASSLRVSNTEAFFGQGTRLTVV.

This clone was observed a few times. The rearrangement joins TRBV29-1 to TRBJ1-1; D remains ambiguous. This CDR3 contains 11 residues. Germline CDR1 and CDR2: SQVTM and ANQGSEA. V gave up 4 bases and J gave up 7 bases, with 10 bases separating them. Here the CDR3 reads CSVVHGGEAFF. The DNA of the CDR3 is TGCAGCGTTGTCCATGGAGGTGAAGCTTTCTTT. The full variable domain, its missing parts supplied by reference TRBV29-1 and TRBJ1-1, is SAVISQKPSRDICQRGTSLTIQCQVDSQVTMMFWYRQQPGQSLTLIATANQGSEATYESGFVIDKFPISRPNLTFSTLTVSNMSPEDSSIYLCSVVHGGEAFFGQGTRLTVV.

This rearrangement joins TRBV28 to TRBJ2-5; 12 bases map to TRBD2. Losses at the gene ends were 1 base for V and 2 bases for J; bases not matched to a gene: 8. The CDR3 totals 18 residues. Germline loops: CDR1 MDHEN, CDR2 SYDVKM. The CDR3 DNA is TGTGCCAGCAGTTTATCCGGACTAGCGGGGTTATTACAAGAGACCCAGTACTTC. It codes for CASSLSGLAGLLQETQYF.

This clone occurred once. The V gene is TRBV6-6, the J gene TRBJ2-7, with a tentative D call TRBD1 (6 bases). The CDR3 is 15 residues long. CDR1 and CDR2 (germline): MNHNY, SVGAGI (reference sequence). V dropped 4 bases and J dropped 3 bases, with 16 bases sitting between them. The CDR3 protein is CASSSPTTRGYEQYF. The CDR3 coding sequence is TGTGCCAGCAGTTCTCCTACAACCAGGGGCTACGAGCAGTACTTC.

The V gene is TRBV5-4, the J gene TRBJ1-6; D call uncertain. The germline CDR1 and CDR2 sequences are SGHNT and YYREEE (reference sequence). The V end was cut by 5 bases, the J end by 9 bases, with 18 bases between. This CDR3 is 15 amino acids long. The CDR3: CASSPSSSGVSPLHF. The CDR3 region has the DNA TGTGCCAGCAGTCCCTCCTCGTCCGGGGTTTCACCCCTCCACTTT.

The V call is TRBV30, the J call TRBJ2-7, with D perhaps TRBD2 (6 bases). Trimming left V 3 bases short and J 3 bases short, with 15 bases between. The CDR3 has 14 residues. Germline CDR1 is GTSNPN and CDR2 is SVGIG (reference sequence). In nucleotides, the CDR3 is TGTGCCTGGAGAGCGGGCCCTCTAAACTACGAGCAGTACTTC. Translating it yields CAWRAGPLNYEQYF.

V gene TRBV30 combines with J gene TRBJ2-6; D possibly corresponds to TRBD1 (6 bases). Germline V lookup: CDR1 GTSNPN, CDR2 SVGIG (reference sequence). V shed 5 bases and J shed 4 bases, with 15 bases lying between them. The CDR3 is made up of 15 amino acids. DNA for the CDR3: TGTGCCTGGTTCCGACAGGCGAAGGGGGCCAACGTCCTGACTTTC. Its protein product is CAWFRQAKGANVLTF. The entire variable domain, with the rest obtained from reference TRBV30 and TRBJ2-6, is as follows: SQTIHQWPATLVQPVGSPLSLECTVEGTSNPNLYWYRQAAGRGLQLLFYSVGIGQISSEVPQNLSASRPQDRQFILSSKKLLLSDSGFYLCAWFRQAKGANVLTFGAGSRLTVL.

The V and J genes are TRBV18 and TRBJ2-3, with TRBD1 as a possible D gene (5 bases). CDR1 is KGHSH and CDR2 is LQKENI in the germline V gene. V was shortened by 2 bases and J by 2 bases, with 11 bases between the two germline ends. The CDR3 spans 15 residues. The CDR3 spells CASSPIQGDTDTQYF. The CDR3 region has the DNA TGTGCCAGCTCACCAATACAAGGGGACACAGATACGCAGTATTTT.

This chain connects TRBV12-5 to TRBJ2-7; a weak D match, TRBD1 (6 bases). Germline assignment: CDR1 LGHNT and CDR2 FRNRAP. This CDR3 is 14 amino acids long. V lost 5 bases and J 2 bases, leaving 13 bases between the germline ends. The CDR3 sequence is CASGLQGPTYEQYF. For the CDR3, the DNA is TGTGCTAGTGGTCTACAGGGCCCCACCTACGAGCAGTACTTC.

The chain recombines TRBV3-1 (or the pseudogene TRBV3-2) with TRBJ2-1, with 9 bases fitting TRBD2. The CDR3 sequence is 15 residues long. V was clipped by 4 bases and J by 7 bases; unmatched bases: 8. Germline lookup yields CDR1 LGHDT and CDR2 YNNKEL (reference sequence). This CDR3 is CASSPNRGGGNEQFF. Here the CDR3 DNA reads TGTGCCAGCAGCCCCAACCGCGGGGGGGGGAATGAGCAGTTCTTC.

The rearrangement uses TRBV5-4 and TRBJ1-2; D is undetermined. This CDR3 region has 14 residues. The germline V gene has CDR1 SGHNT and CDR2 YYREEE (reference sequence). V lost 0 bases and J lost 8, with 14 bases in between. The CDR3 region is CASSLDTLEGGYTF. Here the CDR3 DNA reads TGTGCCAGCAGCTTGGATACCCTCGAGGGAGGCTACACCTTC.

This chain uses TRBV7-9 with TRBJ1-1; 8 bases line up with TRBD1. From germline, CDR1 is SEHNR and CDR2 FQNEAQ (reference sequence). V dropped 5 bases and J dropped 7; count of bases not matched to a gene: 6. The CDR3 length is 13 residues. The DNA for the CDR3 is TGTGCCAGCAGCCTACGGACAGGGTTTGAAGCTTTCTTT. It yields the protein CASSLRTGFEAFF.

V and J are TRBV5-1 and TRBJ1-1; D uncertain. The CDR3 covers 14 residues. Germline V CDR1 and CDR2: SGHRS, YFSETQ. Trimming removed 2 bases at V and 3 bases at J, with 11 bases between. In DNA, the CDR3 is TGCGCCAGCAGCTTTCGCTCGACTGACACTGAAGCTTTCTTT. It yields the protein CASSFRSTDTEAFF.

The rearrangement uses TRBV5-1 and TRBJ1-1; tentative D call: TRBD1 (5 bases). This CDR3 comprises 15 residues. With 5 bases removed from V and 3 bases from J, the gap between germline ends came to 17 bases. Germline V lookup: CDR1 SGHRS, CDR2 YFSETQ. The DNA of the CDR3 is TGCGCCAGCAGTGTAGGGGCCCTAGGGGACACTGAAGCTTTCTTT. It yields the protein CASSVGALGDTEAFF.

The chain has TRBV5-4 and TRBJ2-1, with TRBD1 matching over 8 bases. Germline V gene data show CDR1 as SGHNT and CDR2 as YYREEE (reference sequence). After removal of 0 bases from V and 6 bases from J, the junction contained 8 bases not matched to a gene. This CDR3 is built from 16 residues. CDR3 nucleotide sequence: TGTGCCAGCAGCTTGGGTGGCAGGGGGCTTACCAATGAGCAGTTCTTC. This encodes CASSLGGRGLTNEQFF.

This clone has just a few counts. V and J are TRBV7-9 and TRBJ1-6, with 7 bases identical to TRBD1. Germline CDR1 and CDR2: SEHNR and FQNEAQ (reference sequence). The CDR3 has 16 amino acids. V was pared by 5 bases and J by 7 bases, with 11 bases of the junction left unmatched. The CDR3 DNA sequence: TGTGCCAGCAGCCTACTCCCCGGGACAGCGAATTCACCCCTCCACTTT. This encodes CASSLLPGTANSPLHF.

The chain employs TRBV19 and TRBJ2-1, with 10 bases fitting TRBD2. The CDR3 loop spans 15 amino acids. V was clipped by 6 bases and J by 4 bases; unmatched bases: 6. CDR1 and CDR2 (germline): LNHDA, SQIVND (reference sequence). The CDR3 nucleotides are TGTGCCAGTAGACCAAGCGGGGGGGGTTACAATGAGCAGTTCTTC. Its translation: CASRPSGGGYNEQFF.

This chain links TRBV4-1 with TRBJ2-7, with a weak D call TRBD2 (7 bases). V dropped 3 bases and J dropped 4 bases, with 16 bases sitting between them. Looked up from germline, CDR1 is MGHRA and CDR2 is YSYEKL. The CDR3 loop spans 15 amino acids. The CDR3 region is CASSQLGGATYEQYF. DNA of the CDR3: TGCGCCAGCAGCCAGTTGGGGGGGGCGACGTACGAGCAGTACTTC.